This TCR beta chain was obtained from a study of cytomegalovirus exposure and HLA in healthy donors. Here immunoSEQ multiplex PCR was the method, and the copy in TCRdb shows in-frame clones only, minus some. The repertoire holds 230,000 or so clones, around 90% seen once, with 2.9% in the top ten. V was clipped by 6 bases and J by 4 bases, with 6 bases between them. There are 11 residues in the CDR3. Germline V gene lookup returns CDR1 MDHEN and CDR2 SYDVKM. Concerning this clone: The antigen is not known.

Study-level results: A list of approximately 150 TCR beta chains associated with cytomegalovirus was given.

The V gene is TRBV28, the J gene TRBJ1-2; D uncertain. Sample: PBMCs. This TCR was recovered from a woman between 18 and 29 years old in good health and CMV-seronegative. CDR3 bases: TGTGCCAGCAGACAAGTCTATGGCTACACCTTC. This encodes CASRQVYGYTF.